This T cell receptor beta chain came from a study of T-cell reconstitution after alpha-beta-depleted transplantation in children. The CDR3 extends over 16 amino acids. The V and J ends lost 5 bases and 8 bases, in that order; junction bases with no gene match: 12. Germline V lookup: CDR1 SGHAT, CDR2 FQNNGV. Unique molecular identifiers were incorporated during preparation of the TCRbeta library. Each CDR3 protein gets one entry after TCRdb re-called the PCR reads with MiXCR. The sample lists some 500,000 distinct CDR3 sequences, around 17% seen once, with 3.3% in the top ten. The sequencing used PBMCs from the stem cell graft donor, collected from the stem cell graft. The sequence derives from a human donor who donated a stem cell graft to a child with acute lymphoblastic leukemia. This rearrangement joins TRBV11-2 to TRBJ2-1; 10 nucleotides agree with TRBD2. CDR3 sequence reads: CASSQMPGLAPHEQFF. The DNA for the CDR3 is TGTGCCAGCAGCCAGATGCCGGGACTAGCGCCTCATGAGCAGTTCTTC.